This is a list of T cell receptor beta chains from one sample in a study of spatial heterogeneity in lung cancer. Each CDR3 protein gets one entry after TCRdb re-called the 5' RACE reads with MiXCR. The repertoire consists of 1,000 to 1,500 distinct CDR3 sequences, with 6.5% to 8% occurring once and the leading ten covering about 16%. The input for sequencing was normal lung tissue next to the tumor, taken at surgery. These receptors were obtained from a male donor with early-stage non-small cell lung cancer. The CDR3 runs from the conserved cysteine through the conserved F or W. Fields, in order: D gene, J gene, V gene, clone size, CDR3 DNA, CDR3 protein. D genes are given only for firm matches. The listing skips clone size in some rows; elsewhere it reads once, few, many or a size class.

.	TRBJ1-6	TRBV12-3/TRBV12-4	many	TGTGCCAGCTACCGGGACGGCTATTCACCCCTCCACTTT	CASYRDGYSPLHF
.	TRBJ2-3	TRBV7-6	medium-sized	TGTGCCAGCAGCTCCAACCCACGCCTTGTGGGAGGAGTGGCAGATACGCAGTATTTT	CASSSNPRLVGGVADTQYF
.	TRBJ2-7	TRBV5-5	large	TGTGCCAGCAGCTTACTGCCGGGACGGACCTACGAGCAGTACTTC	CASSLLPGRTYEQYF
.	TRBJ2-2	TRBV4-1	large	TGCGCCAGCAGGTCGACCGGGGAGCTGTTTTTT	CASRSTGELFF
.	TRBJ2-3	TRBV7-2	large	TGTGCCAGCAGCGGAGAATCCGGGACGTACGCAGATACGCAGTATTTT	CASSGESGTYADTQYF
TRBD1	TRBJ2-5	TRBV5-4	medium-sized	TGTGCCAGCAGCTTTGGGGATTACAGGGGGTCGGAGACCCAGTACTTC	CASSFGDYRGSETQYF
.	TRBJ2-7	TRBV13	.	TGTGCCAGCGGCCAGGGATCTCGCGAGCAGTACTTC	CASGQGSREQYF
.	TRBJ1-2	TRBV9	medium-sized	TGTGCCAGCAGTGAGGACGTGAGCTATGGCTACACCTTC	CASSEDVSYGYTF
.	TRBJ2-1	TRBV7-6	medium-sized	TGTGCCAGCAGCTTAGCGTCGGGGAATGAGCAGTTCTTC	CASSLASGNEQFF
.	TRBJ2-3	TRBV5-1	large	TGCGCCAGCAGCTTTAATTCCAGGTGGGGCACAGATACGCAGTATTTT	CASSFNSRWGTDTQYF
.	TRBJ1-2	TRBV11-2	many	TGTGCCAGCAGCTTAGATCGGAGCGGGGGGACACACTATGGCTACACCTTC	CASSLDRSGGTHYGYTF
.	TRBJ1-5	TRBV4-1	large	TGCGCCAGCAGCCATTTGGACGGGAATCAGCCCCAGCATTTT	CASSHLDGNQPQHF
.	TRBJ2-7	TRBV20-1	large	TGCAGTGCGGCACCAACCAACTACGAGCAGTACTTC	CSAAPTNYEQYF
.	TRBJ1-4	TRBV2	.	TGTGCCTGTCAAACAGACCTCGAAAAACTGTTTTTT	CACQTDLEKLFF
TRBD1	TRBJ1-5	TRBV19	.	TGTGCCAGTAGCGGACAGGGGGCTGGGCAGCCCCAGCATTTT	CASSGQGAGQPQHF
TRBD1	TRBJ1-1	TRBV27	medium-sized	TGTGCCAGCAGTTCAGAAAGGGACAGGACCCTGGCGAACACTGAAGCTTTCTTT	CASSSERDRTLANTEAFF
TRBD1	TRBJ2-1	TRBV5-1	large	TGCGCCAGCAGCCGGACAGGGGGCTTCGATGAGCAGTTCTTC	CASSRTGGFDEQFF
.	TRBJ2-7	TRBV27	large	TGTGCCAGCAGTAATTGGGGTTCCGCCTACGAGCAGTACTTC	CASSNWGSAYEQYF
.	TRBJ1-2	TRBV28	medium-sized	TGTGCCAGCAGTCCTCGATGGGGACGCACCTATGACTACACCTTC	CASSPRWGRTYDYTF
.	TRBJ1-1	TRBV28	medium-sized	TGTGCCAGCAGTTCCGGAGGGGTAGTGGCTGAAGCTTTCTTT	CASSSGGVVAEAFF
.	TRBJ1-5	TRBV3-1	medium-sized	TGTGCCAGCAGCCAAGAATACAATCAGCCCCAGCATTTT	CASSQEYNQPQHF
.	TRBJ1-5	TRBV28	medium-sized	TGTGCCAGCAGTTCTCAGGGGAATAGCAATCAGCCCCAGCATTTT	CASSSQGNSNQPQHF
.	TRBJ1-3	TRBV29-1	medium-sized	TGCAGCGTTGTGGTCCAGACTGGAAACACCATATATTTT	CSVVVQTGNTIYF
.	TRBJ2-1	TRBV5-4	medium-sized	TGTGCCAGCAGCTCTCAGGGGAGTGTCAATGAGCAGTTCTTC	CASSSQGSVNEQFF
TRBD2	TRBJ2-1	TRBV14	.	TGTGCCAGCAGCCAACTAGCGGGGGGTAAGGAGCAGTTCTTC	CASSQLAGGKEQFF
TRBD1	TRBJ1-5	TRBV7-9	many	TGTGCCAGCAGCTTCGGTACAGGGGGTGCGAATCAGCCCCAGCATTTT	CASSFGTGGANQPQHF
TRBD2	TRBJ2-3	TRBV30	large	TGTGCCTGGTCGGCCGGGGGAGGGGTGGATACGCAGTATTTT	CAWSAGGGVDTQYF
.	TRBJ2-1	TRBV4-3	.	TGCGCCAGCAGCCAGGAACCGGGGGAAACCTACAATGAGCAGTTCTTC	CASSQEPGETYNEQFF
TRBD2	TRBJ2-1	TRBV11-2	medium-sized	TGTGCCAGCAGGGGTGGATCTGCGGGAGGGATAAATGAGCAGTTCTTC	CASRGGSAGGINEQFF
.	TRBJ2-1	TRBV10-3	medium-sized	TGTGCCATCAGGAGCGGTCAGATCGAGAATGAGCAGTTCTTC	CAIRSGQIENEQFF
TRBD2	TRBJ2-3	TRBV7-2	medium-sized	TGTGCCAGCAGCCCCCTCGGGCGGGGGGTCACAGATACGCAGTATTTT	CASSPLGRGVTDTQYF
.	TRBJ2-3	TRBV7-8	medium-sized	TGTGCCAGCAGCCTTAGATCTAGCACAGATACGCAGTATTTT	CASSLRSSTDTQYF
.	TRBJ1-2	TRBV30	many	TGTGCCTGGAGTGTAACGGCGGGAGGACGCTACACCTTC	CAWSVTAGGRYTF
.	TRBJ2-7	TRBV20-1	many	TGCAGTGCTAGAGGAGAGGGGGTTACCTACGAGCAGTACTTC	CSARGEGVTYEQYF
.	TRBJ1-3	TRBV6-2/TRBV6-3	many	TGTGCCAGCAGTTACGGGGTAACGTCCTCTGGAAACACCATATATTTT	CASSYGVTSSGNTIYF
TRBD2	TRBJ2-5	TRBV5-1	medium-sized	TGCGCCAGCACCTGGCTAGCGGGAGAAGAGACCCAGTACTTC	CASTWLAGEETQYF
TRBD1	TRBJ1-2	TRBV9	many	TGTGCCAGCCGTAGGTCGGGACAGCCTAACTATGGCTACACCTTC	CASRRSGQPNYGYTF
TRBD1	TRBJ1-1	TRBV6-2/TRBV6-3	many	TGTGCCAGCAGTTTACAGGGGATCGGGAACACTGAAGCTTTCTTT	CASSLQGIGNTEAFF
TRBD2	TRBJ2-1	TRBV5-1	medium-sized	TGCGCCAGCAGCTTGTCTGGGCTAGCGGGGAGTGAGCAGTTCTTC	CASSLSGLAGSEQFF
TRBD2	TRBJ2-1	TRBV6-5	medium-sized	TGTGCCAGCAGGTCTAGCGGGATCTCCTACAATGAGCAGTTCTTC	CASRSSGISYNEQFF
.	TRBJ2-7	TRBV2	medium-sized	TGTGCCAGCAGAGCTATAGGATATTGGTACTTC	CASRAIGYWYF
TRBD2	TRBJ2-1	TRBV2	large	TGTGCCAGCAGGCGGGAGCTTGAGCAGTTCTTC	CASRRELEQFF
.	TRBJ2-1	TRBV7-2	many	TGTGCCAGCAGCTTAGTTGCCTATGATGAGCAGTTCTTC	CASSLVAYDEQFF
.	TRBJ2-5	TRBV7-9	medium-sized	TGTGCCAGCAGCCCCCCCTCACCTTACGAAGAGACCCAGTACTTC	CASSPPSPYEETQYF
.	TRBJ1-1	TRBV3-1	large	TGTGCCAGCAGCGACACAGTGAACACTGAAGCTTTCTTT	CASSDTVNTEAFF
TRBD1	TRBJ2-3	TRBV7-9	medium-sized	TGTGCCAGCAGCTTAGTGACAGGGGGCGCGGAAGATACGCAGTATTTT	CASSLVTGGAEDTQYF
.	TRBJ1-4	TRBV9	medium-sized	TGTGCCAGCAGCGTAGGTGGCGATTATGGAAAACTGTTTTTT	CASSVGGDYGKLFF
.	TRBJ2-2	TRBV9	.	TGTGCCAACAGCGCAACCAGTGGGCTACCCGGGGAGCTGATTTTT	CANSATSGLPGELIF
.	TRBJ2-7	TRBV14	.	TGTGCCAGCAGCCAAGGAGGCTTCTCCTACGAGCAGTACTTC	CASSQGGFSYEQYF
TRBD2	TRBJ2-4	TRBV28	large	TGTGCCAGCAGCCCAGCAGGTAGCGGGAGGTCTAAAAACATTCAGTACTTC	CASSPAGSGRSKNIQYF
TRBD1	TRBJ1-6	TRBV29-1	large	TGCAGCGCCAGACAGGGGGAGGATTCACCCCTCCACTTT	CSARQGEDSPLHF